The entry below describes one T cell receptor (beta chain). Its antigen remains unknown. This sample is drawn from a study of vaccination effects on CD4 cells after COVID-19. Generated by immunoSEQ multiplex PCR, the TCRdb table keeps only in-frame clones and is missing some. Among roughly 17,000 clones, roughly 72% were seen once, and the ten largest hold 16%. V was pared by 1 base and J by 2 bases, with 13 bases between. This CDR3 comprises 16 residues. Germline-derived CDR1 and CDR2 are LGHNA and YNFKEQ. Expansion of antigen-specific CD4+ T cells with viral peptide pools was carried out by the ViraFEST assay before sequencing. At the end of more than 8 days of culture, CD4+ T cells were isolated. The infection with SARS-CoV-2 (confirmed by PCR) occurred in this person between March and December 2020.

Sample: CD4+ T cells from PBMCs cultured with SARS-CoV-2 spike peptides, taken before COVID-19 vaccination. V gene TRBV4-2 combines with J gene TRBJ2-3; D is uncertain. The receptor was isolated from a human donor who had a prior SARS-CoV-2 infection. The CDR3 spells CASSQAVGGLTDTQYF. CDR3 sequence (DNA): TGTGCCAGCAGCCAAGCGGTCGGCGGTCTCACAGATACGCAGTATTTT.